The rows below give T cell receptor beta chains drawn from one sample of a study of T cell responses to AZD1222 COVID-19 vaccine. Measured with immunoSEQ multiplex PCR; TCRdb has only the in-frame clones, and not every one. The data contain more than 150,000 clones, 85% to 90% of them singletons. The material sequenced was peripheral blood, taken on day 0 of AZD1222 vaccination. The receptors shown here come from an adult in good health. Each CDR3 is given with its conserved first and last residue. The size field is filled for only some rows; it gives once, few, many or a size class.

>TRBV19|15|TRBJ2-2|.
CASSAGTANTGELFF
>TRBV6-5|16|TRBJ1-1|.
CASSSRQGVENTEAFF
>TRBV21-1|18|TRBJ2-6|.
CASSKERGASSGANVLTF
>TRBV11-2|15|TRBJ2-7|once
CASSLGNGSPYEQYF
>TRBV3-1/TRBV3-2|14|TRBJ2-7|.
CASSVRRGRYEQYF
>TRBV7-9|13|TRBJ1-6|.
CASSGGGGSPLHF
>TRBV25-1|13|TRBJ1-5|.
CASSEQDNQPQHF
>TRBV2|15|TRBJ2-4|.
CASILTGGLGNIQYF
>TRBV18|13|TRBJ1-3|.
CASSRTGGNTIYF
>TRBV6-5|14|TRBJ1-5|.
CASTGQGGNQPQHF
>TRBV19|15|TRBJ1-2|.
CASSIAVMGGVGYTF
>TRBV4-1|13|TRBJ1-6|.
CASSQAGKAPLHF
>TRBV27|17|TRBJ2-1|.
CASSSNGGASSYNEQFF
>TRBV27|16|TRBJ1-5|.
CASSGQGRGSNQPQHF
>TRBV7-9|16|TRBJ1-5|.
CASSSFSTGFNQPQHF
>TRBV5-1|14|TRBJ2-5|.
CASSPGQASETQYF
>TRBV19|13|TRBJ2-7|.
CASSMPRVYEQYF
>TRBV18|14|TRBJ2-5|.
CASSPGQEQETQYF
>TRBV3-1/TRBV3-2|15|TRBJ1-6|.
CASSQDVKGISPLHF
>TRBV5-1|14|TRBJ2-3|.
CASSLGPNTDTQYF
>TRBV30|16|TRBJ2-2|.
CAWTIGLAGVTGELFF
>TRBV21-1|14|TRBJ1-2|.
CASRPGGFSYGYTF